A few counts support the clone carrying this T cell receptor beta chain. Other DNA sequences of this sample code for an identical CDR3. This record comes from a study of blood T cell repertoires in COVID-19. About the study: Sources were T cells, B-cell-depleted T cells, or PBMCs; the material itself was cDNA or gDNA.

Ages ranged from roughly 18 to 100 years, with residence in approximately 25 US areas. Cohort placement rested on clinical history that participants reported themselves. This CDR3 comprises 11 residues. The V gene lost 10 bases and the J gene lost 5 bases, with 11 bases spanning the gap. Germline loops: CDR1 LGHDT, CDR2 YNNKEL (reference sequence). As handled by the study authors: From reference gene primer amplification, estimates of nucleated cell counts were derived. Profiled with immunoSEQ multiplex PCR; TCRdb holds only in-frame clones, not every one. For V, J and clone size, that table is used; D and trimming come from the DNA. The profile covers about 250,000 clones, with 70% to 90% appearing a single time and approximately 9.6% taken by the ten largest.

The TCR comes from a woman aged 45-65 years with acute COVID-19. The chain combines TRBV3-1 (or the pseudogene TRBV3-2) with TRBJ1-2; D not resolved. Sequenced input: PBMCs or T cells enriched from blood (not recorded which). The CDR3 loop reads CATGGSYGYTF. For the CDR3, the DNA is TGTGCCACCGGAGGGAGTTATGGCTACACCTTC.